This TCR beta chain was recovered during a study of blood T cell repertoires in COVID-19. Original processing methods: Reference gene primer amplification gave nucleated cell count estimates. TCRdb's copy holds only in-frame clones and misses some; the assay was immunoSEQ multiplex PCR. V and J calls and clone size are copied from that table; D and trimming were computed from the DNA. Among some 65,000 clones listed, approximately 85% were seen once. This clone was recorded once. Per germline, CDR1 MNHNS and CDR2 SASEGT. The CDR3 has 15 amino acids. Trimming at V came to 2 bases and at J to 2 bases, leaving 4 bases not matched to a gene.

This clonotype was sampled from a man aged 80 or over with acute or convalescent COVID-19. The chain joins TRBV6-1 to TRBJ2-7; 9 nucleotides line up with TRBD1. The sequencing input was peripheral blood. The CDR3 sequence is CASSEPGQGTYEQYF. The CDR3 DNA sequence: TGTGCCAGCAGTGAACCGGGACAGGGAACCTACGAGCAGTACTTC.